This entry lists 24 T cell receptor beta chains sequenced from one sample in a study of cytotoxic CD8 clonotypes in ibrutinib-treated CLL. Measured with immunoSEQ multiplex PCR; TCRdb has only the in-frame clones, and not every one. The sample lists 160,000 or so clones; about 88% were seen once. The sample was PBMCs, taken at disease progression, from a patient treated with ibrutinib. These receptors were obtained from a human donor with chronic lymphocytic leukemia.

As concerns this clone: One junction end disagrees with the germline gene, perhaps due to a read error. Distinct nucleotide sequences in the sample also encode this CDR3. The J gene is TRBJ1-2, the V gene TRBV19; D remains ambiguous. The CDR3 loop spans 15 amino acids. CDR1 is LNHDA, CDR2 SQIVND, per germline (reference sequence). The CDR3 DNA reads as TGTGCCAGTACCATGGGTGGGGATTTTTACTATGGTTACACCTTC. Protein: CASTMGGDFYYGYTF.

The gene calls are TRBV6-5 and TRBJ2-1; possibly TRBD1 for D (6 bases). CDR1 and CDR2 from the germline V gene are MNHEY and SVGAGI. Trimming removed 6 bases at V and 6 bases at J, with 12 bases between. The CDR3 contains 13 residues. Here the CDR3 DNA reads TGTGCCAGCAGGGGAACAGGGTCCAATGAGCAGTTCTTC. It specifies CASRGTGSNEQFF.

The CDR3 DNA reads as TGCAGCGTTGAAGTCGGAGAGAACACTGAAGCTTTCTTT. Protein: CSVEVGENTEAFF. The J gene is TRBJ1-1, the V gene TRBV29-1; D is unresolved. Between the trimmed V and J ends, which lost 1 base and 1 base, there was a span of 7 bases. CDR3 size: 13 residues. CDR1 is SQVTM, CDR2 ANQGSEA, per germline.

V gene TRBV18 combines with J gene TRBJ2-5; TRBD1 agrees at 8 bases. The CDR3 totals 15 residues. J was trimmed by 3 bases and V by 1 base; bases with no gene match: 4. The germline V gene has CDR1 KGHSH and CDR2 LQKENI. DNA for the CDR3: TGTGCCAGCTCACCACTAGGACAGGGAAAAGAGACCCAGTACTTC. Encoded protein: CASSPLGQGKETQYF.

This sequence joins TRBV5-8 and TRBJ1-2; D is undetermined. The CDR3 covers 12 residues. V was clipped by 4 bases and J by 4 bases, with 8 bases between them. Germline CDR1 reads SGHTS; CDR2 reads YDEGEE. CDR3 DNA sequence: TGTGCCAGCAGCCCCGAAGTCTATGGCTACACCTTC. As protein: CASSPEVYGYTF.

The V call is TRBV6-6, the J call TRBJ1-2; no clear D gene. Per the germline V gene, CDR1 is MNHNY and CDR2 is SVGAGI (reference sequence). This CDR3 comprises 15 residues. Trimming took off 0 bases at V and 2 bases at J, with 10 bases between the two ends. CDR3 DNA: TGTGCCAGCAGTTACTCCCGGGAAACGAACTATGGCTACACCTTC. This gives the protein CASSYSRETNYGYTF.

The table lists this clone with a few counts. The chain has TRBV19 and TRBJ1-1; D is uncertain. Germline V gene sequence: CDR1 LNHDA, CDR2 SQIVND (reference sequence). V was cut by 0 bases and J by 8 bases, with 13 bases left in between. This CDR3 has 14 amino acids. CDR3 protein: CASSIEATESEAFF. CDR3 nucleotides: TGTGCCAGTAGTATAGAGGCCACGGAGTCGGAAGCTTTCTTT.

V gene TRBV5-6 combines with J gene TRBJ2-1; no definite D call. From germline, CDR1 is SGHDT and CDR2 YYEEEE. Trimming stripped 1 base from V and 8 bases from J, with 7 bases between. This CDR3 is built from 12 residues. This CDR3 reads CASSLSFDEQFF. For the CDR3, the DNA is TGTGCCAGCAGCTTGAGTTTTGATGAGCAGTTCTTC.

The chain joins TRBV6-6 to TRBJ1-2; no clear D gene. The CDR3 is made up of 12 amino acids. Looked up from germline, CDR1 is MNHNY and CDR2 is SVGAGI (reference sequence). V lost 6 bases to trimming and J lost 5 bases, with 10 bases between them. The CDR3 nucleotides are TGTGCCAGCAGGCGCCCTCTATATGGCTACACCTTC. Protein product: CASRRPLYGYTF.

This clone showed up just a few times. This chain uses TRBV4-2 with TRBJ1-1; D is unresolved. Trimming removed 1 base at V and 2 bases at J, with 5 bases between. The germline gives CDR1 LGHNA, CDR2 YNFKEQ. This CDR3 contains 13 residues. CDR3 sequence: CASSQGRNTEAFF. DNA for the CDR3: TGTGCCAGCAGCCAAGGGAGAAACACTGAAGCTTTCTTT.

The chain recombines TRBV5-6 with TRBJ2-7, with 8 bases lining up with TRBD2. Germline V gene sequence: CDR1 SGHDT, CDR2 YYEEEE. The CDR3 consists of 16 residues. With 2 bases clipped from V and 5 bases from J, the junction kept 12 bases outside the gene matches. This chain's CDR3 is CASSLPSGSGGDEQYF. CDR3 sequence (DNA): TGTGCCAGCAGCTTACCAAGCGGGAGTGGAGGCGACGAGCAGTACTTC.

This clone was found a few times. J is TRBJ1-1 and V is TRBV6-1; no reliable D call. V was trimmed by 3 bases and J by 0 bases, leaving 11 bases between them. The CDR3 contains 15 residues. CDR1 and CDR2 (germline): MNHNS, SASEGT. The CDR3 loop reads CASSDGRLMNTEAFF. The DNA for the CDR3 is TGTGCCAGCAGTGACGGACGACTCATGAACACTGAAGCTTTCTTT.

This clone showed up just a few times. DNA for the CDR3: TGCGCCAGCAGCCTCCAACCCCCTAGCGGGGACTCCTACGAGCAGTACTTC. Translation: CASSLQPPSGDSYEQYF. The chain has TRBV5-1 and TRBJ2-7, with 9 bases identical to TRBD2. Germline values: CDR1 SGHRS, CDR2 YFSETQ. The CDR3 extends over 17 amino acids. V lost 4 bases, J lost 0 bases, and 11 bases stayed unmatched.

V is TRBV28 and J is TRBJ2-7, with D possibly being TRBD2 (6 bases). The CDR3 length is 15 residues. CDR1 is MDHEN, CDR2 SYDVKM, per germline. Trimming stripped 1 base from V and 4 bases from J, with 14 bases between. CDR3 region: CASSLSGGDQYEQYF. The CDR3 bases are TGTGCCAGCAGTTTATCAGGCGGGGATCAATACGAGCAGTACTTC. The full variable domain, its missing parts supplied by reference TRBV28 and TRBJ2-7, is DVKVTQSSRYLVKRTGEKVFLECVQDMDHENMFWYRQDPGLGLRLIYFSYDVKMKEKGDIPEGYSVSREKKERFSLILESASTNQTSMYLCASSLSGGDQYEQYFGPGTRLTVT.

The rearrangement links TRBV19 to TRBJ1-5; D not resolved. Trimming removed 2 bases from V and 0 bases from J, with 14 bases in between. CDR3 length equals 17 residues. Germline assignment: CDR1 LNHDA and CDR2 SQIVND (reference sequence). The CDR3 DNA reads TGTGCCAGTAGTATACTCGGGGTATTGGATAGCAATCAGCCCCAGCATTTT. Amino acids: CASSILGVLDSNQPQHF. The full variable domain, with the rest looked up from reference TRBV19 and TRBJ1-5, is DGGITQSPKYLFRKEGQNVTLSCEQNLNHDAMYWYRQDPGQGLRLIYYSQIVNDFQKGDIAEGYSVSREKKESFPLTVTSAQKNPTAFYLCASSILGVLDSNQPQHFGDGTRLSIL.

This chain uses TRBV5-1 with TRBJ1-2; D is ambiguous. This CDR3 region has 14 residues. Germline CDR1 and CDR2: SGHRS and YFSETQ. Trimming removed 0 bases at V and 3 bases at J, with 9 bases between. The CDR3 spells CASSLGAGDYGYTF. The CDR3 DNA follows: TGCGCCAGCAGCTTGGGTGCAGGAGACTATGGCTACACCTTC.

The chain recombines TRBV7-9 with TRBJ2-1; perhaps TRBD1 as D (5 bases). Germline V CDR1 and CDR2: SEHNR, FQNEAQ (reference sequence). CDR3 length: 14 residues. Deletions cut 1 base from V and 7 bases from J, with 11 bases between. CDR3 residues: CASSLVSQGNEQFF. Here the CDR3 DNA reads TGTGCCAGCAGCTTAGTGTCCCAGGGAAATGAGCAGTTCTTC.

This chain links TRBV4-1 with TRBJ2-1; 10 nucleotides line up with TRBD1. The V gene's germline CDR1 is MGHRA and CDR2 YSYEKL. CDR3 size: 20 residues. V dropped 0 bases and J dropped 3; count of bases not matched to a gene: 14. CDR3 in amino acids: CASSQDRGQGSSANYNEQFF. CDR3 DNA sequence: TGCGCCAGCAGCCAAGATCGGGGACAGGGGAGTAGCGCCAACTACAATGAGCAGTTCTTC.

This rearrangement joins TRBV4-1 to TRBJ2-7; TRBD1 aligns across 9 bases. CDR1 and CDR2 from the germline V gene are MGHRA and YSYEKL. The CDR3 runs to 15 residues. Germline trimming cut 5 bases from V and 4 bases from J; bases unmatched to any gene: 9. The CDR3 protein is CASSSTGGFGYEQYF. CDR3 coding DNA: TGCGCCAGCAGCAGCACAGGGGGCTTCGGGTACGAGCAGTACTTC.

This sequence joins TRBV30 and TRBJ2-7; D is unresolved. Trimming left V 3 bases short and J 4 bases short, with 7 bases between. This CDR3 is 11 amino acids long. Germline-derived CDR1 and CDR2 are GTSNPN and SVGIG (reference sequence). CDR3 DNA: TGTGCCTGGAGCAATACGTACGAGCAGTACTTC. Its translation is CAWSNTYEQYF. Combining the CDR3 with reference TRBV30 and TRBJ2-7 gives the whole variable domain SQTIHQWPATLVQPVGSPLSLECTVEGTSNPNLYWYRQAAGRGLQLLFYSVGIGQISSEVPQNLSASRPQDRQFILSSKKLLLSDSGFYLCAWSNTYEQYFGPGTRLTVT.

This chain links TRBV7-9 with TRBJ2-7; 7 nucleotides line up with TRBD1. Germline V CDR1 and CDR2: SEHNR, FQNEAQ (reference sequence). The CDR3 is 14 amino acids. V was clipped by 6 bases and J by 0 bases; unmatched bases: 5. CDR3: CASSTGTVSYEQYF. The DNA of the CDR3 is TGTGCCAGCAGTACCGGGACAGTCTCCTACGAGCAGTACTTC.

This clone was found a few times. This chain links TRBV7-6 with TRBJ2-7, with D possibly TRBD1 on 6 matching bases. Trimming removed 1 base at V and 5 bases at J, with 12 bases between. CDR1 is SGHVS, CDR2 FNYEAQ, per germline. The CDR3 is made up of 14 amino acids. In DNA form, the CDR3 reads TGTGCCAGCAGCTTAGTCACAGGGTCCGACGAGCAGTACTTC. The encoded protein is CASSLVTGSDEQYF.

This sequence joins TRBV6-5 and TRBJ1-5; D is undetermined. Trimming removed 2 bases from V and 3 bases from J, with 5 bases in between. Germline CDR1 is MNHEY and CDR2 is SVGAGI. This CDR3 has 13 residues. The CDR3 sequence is CASSYTVNQPQHF. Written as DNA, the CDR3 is TGTGCCAGCAGTTACACCGTCAATCAGCCCCAGCATTTT.

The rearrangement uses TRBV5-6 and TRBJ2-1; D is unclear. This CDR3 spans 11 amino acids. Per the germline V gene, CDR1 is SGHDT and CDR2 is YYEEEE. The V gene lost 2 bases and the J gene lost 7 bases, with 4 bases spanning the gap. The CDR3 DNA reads TGTGCCAGCAGCTTTTTGAATGAGCAGTTCTTC. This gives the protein CASSFLNEQFF.